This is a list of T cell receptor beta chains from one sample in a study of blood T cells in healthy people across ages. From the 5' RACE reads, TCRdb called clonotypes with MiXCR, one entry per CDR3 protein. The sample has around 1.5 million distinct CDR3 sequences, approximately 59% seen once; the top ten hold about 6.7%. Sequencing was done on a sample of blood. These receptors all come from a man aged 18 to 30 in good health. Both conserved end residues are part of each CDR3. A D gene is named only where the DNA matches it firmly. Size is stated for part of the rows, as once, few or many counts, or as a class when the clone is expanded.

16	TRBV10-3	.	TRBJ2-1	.	CAISGSKGSSYNEQFF	TGTGCCATCAGTGGGTCGAAAGGGAGCTCCTACAATGAGCAGTTCTTC
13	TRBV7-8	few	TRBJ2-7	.	CASSLAQVDEQYF	TGTGCCAGCAGCTTAGCCCAGGTGGACGAGCAGTACTTC
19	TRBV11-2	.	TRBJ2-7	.	CASSKQGDSLLSSYNEQYF	TGTGCCAGCAGCAAACAGGGAGATTCGCTCCTCAGCTCCTACAATGAGCAGTACTTC
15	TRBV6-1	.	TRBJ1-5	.	CASSQKNTRHQPQHF	TGTGCCAGCAGTCAGAAGAATACGAGGCATCAGCCCCAGCATTTT
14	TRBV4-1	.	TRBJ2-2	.	CASSPPRNTGELFF	TGCGCCAGCAGTCCCCCACGGAACACCGGGGAACTGTTTTTT
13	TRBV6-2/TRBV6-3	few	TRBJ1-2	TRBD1	CASRPWTGAGYTF	TGTGCCAGCAGGCCCTGGACAGGAGCTGGCTACACCTTC
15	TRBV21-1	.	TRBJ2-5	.	CASSKARGIGETQYF	TGTGCCAGCAGCAAAGCCCGAGGGATTGGTGAGACCCAGTACTTC
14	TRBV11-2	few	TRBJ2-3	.	CASSLSLEADTQYF	TGTGCCAGCAGCTTATCCCTCGAGGCAGATACGCAGTATTTT
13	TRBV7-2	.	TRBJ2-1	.	CASSSPQGIEQFF	TGTGCCAGCAGCTCCCCTCAGGGGATTGAGCAGTTCTTC
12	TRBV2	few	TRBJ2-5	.	CASRDRGETQYF	TGTGCCAGCAGGGACAGAGGAGAGACCCAGTACTTC
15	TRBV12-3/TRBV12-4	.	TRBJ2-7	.	CASSLSFGARHEQYF	TGTGCCAGCAGTTTAAGTTTCGGGGCACGCCACGAGCAGTACTTC
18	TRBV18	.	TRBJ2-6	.	CASSPPAGDHRGANVLTF	TGTGCCAGCTCACCACCGGCAGGCGACCATCGGGGGGCCAACGTCCTGACTTTC
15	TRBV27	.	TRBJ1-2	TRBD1	CASSPWDSGVYGYTF	TGTGCCAGCAGTCCGTGGGACAGTGGGGTTTATGGCTACACCTTC
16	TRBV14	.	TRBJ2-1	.	CGSSQRGLEPTKGQFF	TGTGGCAGCAGCCAAAGAGGTCTGGAGCCTACCAAAGGGCAGTTCTTC
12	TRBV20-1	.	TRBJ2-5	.	CSAREIQETQYF	TGCAGTGCTAGAGAAATACAAGAGACCCAGTACTTC
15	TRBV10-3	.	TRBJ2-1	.	CAISEGVAVYNEQFF	TGTGCCATCAGTGAGGGAGTAGCGGTCTACAATGAGCAGTTCTTC
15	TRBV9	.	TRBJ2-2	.	CASSVGDSLTGELFF	TGTGCCAGCAGCGTAGGAGACAGCCTAACCGGGGAGCTGTTTTTT
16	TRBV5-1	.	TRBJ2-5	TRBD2	CASSPIAGETGNEQYF	TGCGCCAGCAGCCCAATAGCGGGAGAGACGGGGAATGAGCAGTACTTC
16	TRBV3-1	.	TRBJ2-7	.	CASSHQTGVNSYEQYF	TGTGCCAGCAGCCACCAAACCGGCGTGAACTCCTACGAGCAGTACTTC
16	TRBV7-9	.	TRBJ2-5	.	CASSLGKAGFQETQYF	TGTGCCAGCAGCTTAGGAAAGGCAGGGTTCCAAGAGACCCAGTACTTC
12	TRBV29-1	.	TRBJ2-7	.	CSVEALSSEQYF	TGCAGCGTTGAAGCCCTCAGTTCCGAGCAGTACTTC
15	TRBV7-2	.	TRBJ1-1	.	CASSLRPGVNTEAFF	TGTGCCAGCAGCTTAAGGCCAGGGGTGAACACTGAAGCTTTCTTT
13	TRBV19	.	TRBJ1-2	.	CASSIQEDYGYTF	TGTGCCAGTAGTATACAGGAGGACTATGGCTACACCTTC
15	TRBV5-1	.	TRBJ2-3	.	CASSGRATSTDTQYF	TGCGCCAGCAGCGGGAGAGCAACTAGCACAGATACGCAGTATTTT
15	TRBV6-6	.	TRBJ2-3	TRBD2	CASRYLAGAGDTQYF	TGTGCCAGCAGATACCTAGCGGGAGCCGGTGATACGCAGTATTTT
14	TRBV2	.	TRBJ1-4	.	CASSWTVKDEKLFF	TGTGCCAGTTCCTGGACGGTAAAGGATGAAAAACTGTTTTTT
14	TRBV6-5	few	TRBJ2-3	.	CASGGGGSTDTQYF	TGTGCCTCTGGCGGGGGCGGGAGCACAGATACGCAGTATTTT
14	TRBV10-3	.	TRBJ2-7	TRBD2	CAIMIAGGDDEQYF	TGTGCCATCATGATAGCGGGAGGTGATGACGAGCAGTACTTC
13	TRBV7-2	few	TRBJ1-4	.	CASNGGSNEKLFF	TGTGCCAGCAACGGGGGGTCAAATGAAAAACTGTTTTTT
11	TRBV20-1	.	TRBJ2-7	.	CSALTDSEQYF	TGCAGTGCTCTAACCGACTCCGAGCAGTACTTC
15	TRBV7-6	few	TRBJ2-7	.	CASSPLGGRGDEQYF	TGTGCCAGCAGCCCCCTAGGGGGGAGAGGGGACGAGCAGTACTTC
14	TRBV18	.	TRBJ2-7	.	CASSPPASGDEQYF	TGTGCCAGCTCACCACCTGCAAGTGGAGACGAGCAGTACTTC
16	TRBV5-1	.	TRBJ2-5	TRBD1	CASSLMTGRVRETQYF	TGCGCCAGCAGCTTAATGACAGGGAGAGTGAGGGAGACCCAGTACTTC
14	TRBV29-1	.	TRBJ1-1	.	CSVSGGQGRIEAFF	TGCAGCGTGTCGGGGGGGCAGGGAAGGATTGAAGCTTTCTTT
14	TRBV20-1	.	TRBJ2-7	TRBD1	CSAPDRGQGYEQYF	TGCAGTGCTCCAGACAGGGGGCAAGGCTACGAGCAGTACTTC
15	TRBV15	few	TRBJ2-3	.	CATSRDMGDPDTQYF	TGTGCCACCAGCAGAGATATGGGGGATCCAGATACGCAGTATTTT
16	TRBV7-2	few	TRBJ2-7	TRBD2	CASSPAPGLAGYEQYF	TGTGCCAGCAGCCCAGCCCCGGGACTAGCGGGCTACGAGCAGTACTTC
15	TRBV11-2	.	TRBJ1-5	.	CASSLVRGFNQPQHF	TGTGCCAGCAGCTTAGTCAGGGGATTTAATCAGCCCCAGCATTTT
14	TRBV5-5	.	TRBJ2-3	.	CASSLLQFTDTQYF	TGTGCCAGCAGCTTGTTACAGTTCACAGATACGCAGTATTTT
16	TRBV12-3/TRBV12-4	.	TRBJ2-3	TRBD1	CAIGGTGVVVADTQYF	TGTGCAATTGGGGGGACAGGGGTAGTGGTGGCAGATACGCAGTATTTT
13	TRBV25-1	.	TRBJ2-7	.	CASSTGFVGEQYF	TGTGCCAGCAGCACCGGATTCGTGGGGGAGCAGTACTTC
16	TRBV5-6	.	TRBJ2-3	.	CASSPLTSLGTDTQYF	TGTGCCAGCAGCCCCCTCACTAGTTTGGGCACAGATACGCAGTATTTT
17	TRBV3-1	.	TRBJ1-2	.	CASSQDRVGRANYGYTF	TGTGCCAGCAGCCAAGATCGGGTGGGGAGGGCTAACTATGGCTACACCTTC
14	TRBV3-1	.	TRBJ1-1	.	CASSQDMRNTEAFF	TGTGCCAGCAGCCAAGATATGAGAAACACTGAAGCTTTCTTT
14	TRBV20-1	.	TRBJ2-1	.	CSLELGDYYNEQFF	TGCAGTCTGGAACTGGGTGACTATTACAATGAGCAGTTCTTC
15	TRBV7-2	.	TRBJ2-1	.	CASSLAGHQTGEQFF	TGTGCCAGCAGCTTAGCGGGCCATCAGACTGGTGAGCAGTTCTTC
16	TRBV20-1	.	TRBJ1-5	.	CSARDFYHRFNQPQHF	TGCAGTGCTAGAGATTTTTATCACAGATTCAATCAGCCCCAGCATTTT
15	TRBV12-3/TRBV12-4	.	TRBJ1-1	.	CASRDDGQFNTEAFF	TGTGCCAGCAGGGACGACGGACAGTTTAACACTGAAGCTTTCTTT
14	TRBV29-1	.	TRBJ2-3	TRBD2	CSVRASGSADTQYF	TGCAGCGTACGGGCTAGCGGGAGCGCAGATACGCAGTATTTT
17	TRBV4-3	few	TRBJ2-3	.	CASSQEEGGAVADTQYF	TGCGCCAGCAGCCAAGAAGAAGGGGGGGCCGTCGCAGATACGCAGTATTTT
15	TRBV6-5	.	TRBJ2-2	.	CASSYEGRGTGELFF	TGTGCCAGCAGTTACGAGGGCAGGGGCACCGGGGAGCTGTTTTTT
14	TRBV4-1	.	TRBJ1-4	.	CASSQKGGNEKLFF	TGCGCCAGCAGCCAAAAGGGGGGGAATGAAAAACTGTTTTTT
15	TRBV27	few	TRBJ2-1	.	CASSLAGLPYNEQFF	TGTGCCAGCAGTTTGGCGGGGCTCCCCTACAATGAGCAGTTCTTC
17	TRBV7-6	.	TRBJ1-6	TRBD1	CASSSGYRGIGNSPLHF	TGTGCCAGCAGCTCGGGATACAGGGGGATCGGTAATTCACCCCTCCACTTT
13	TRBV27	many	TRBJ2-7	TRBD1	CASSSTGPYEQYF	TGTGCCAGCAGTTCGACAGGGCCCTACGAGCAGTACTTC
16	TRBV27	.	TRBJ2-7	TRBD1	CASSPTGGQSSYEQYF	TGTGCCAGCAGTCCTACAGGGGGCCAAAGCTCCTACGAGCAGTACTTC
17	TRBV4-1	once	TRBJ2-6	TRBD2	CASSGGSIYSGANVLTF	TGCGCCAGCAGTGGCGGGAGCATTTACTCTGGGGCCAACGTCTTGACTTTC